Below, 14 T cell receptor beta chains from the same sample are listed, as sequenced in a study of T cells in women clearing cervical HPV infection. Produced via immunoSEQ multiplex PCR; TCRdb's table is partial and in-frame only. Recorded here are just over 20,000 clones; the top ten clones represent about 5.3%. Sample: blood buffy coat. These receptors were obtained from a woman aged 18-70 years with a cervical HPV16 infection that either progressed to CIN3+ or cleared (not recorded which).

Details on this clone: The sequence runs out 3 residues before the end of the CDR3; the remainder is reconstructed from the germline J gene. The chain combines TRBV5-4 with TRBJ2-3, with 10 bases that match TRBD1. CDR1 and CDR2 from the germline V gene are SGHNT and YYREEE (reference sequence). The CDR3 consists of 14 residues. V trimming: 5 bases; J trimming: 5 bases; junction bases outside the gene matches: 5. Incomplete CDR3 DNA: TGTGCCAGCAGGGTCGGACAGGGGGGAGATACG. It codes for CASRVGQGGDT. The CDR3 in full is CASRVGQGGDTQYF.

The sequenced part of the CDR3 DNA is TGTGCCAGCAGCAGAGGGACAGGGGGTTCAGATACG. It encodes CASSRGTGGSDT. The complete CDR3 sequence is CASSRGTGGSDTQYF. The chain uses TRBV2 and TRBJ2-3; TRBD1 aligns across 11 bases. The read comes to an end 3 residues before the CDR3 does, leaving the germline J gene to fill in the end. Germline-derived CDR1 and CDR2 are SNHLY and FYNNEI. Germline trimming cut 6 bases from V and 4 bases from J; bases unmatched to any gene: 6. This CDR3 is 15 amino acids long.

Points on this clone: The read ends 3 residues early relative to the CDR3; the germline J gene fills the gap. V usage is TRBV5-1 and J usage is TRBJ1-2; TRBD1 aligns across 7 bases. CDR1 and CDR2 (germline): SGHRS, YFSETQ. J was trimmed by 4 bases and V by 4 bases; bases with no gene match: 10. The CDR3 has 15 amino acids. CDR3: CASSDQTGSIYGYTF. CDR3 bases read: TGCGCCAGCAGCGACCAGACAGGGTCCATCTATGGC.

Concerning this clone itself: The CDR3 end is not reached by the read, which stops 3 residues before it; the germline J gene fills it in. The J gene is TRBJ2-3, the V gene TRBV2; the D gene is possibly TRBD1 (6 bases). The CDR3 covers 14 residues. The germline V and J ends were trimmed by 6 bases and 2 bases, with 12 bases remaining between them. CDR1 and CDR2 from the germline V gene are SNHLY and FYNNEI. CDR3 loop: CASRNRDNTDTQYF. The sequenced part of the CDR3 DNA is TGTGCCAGCAGAAACCGGGACAACACAGATACG.

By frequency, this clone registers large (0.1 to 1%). The CDR3 DNA, read in part, is TGTGCCAGCAGCGCTCAGGGTTGGAACACAGATACG. It translates to CASSAQGWNTDT. The complete CDR3 sequence is CASSAQGWNTDTQYF. The chain links TRBV7-2 to TRBJ2-3, with TRBD1 as a possible D gene (5 bases). The CDR3 end lies 3 residues beyond the end of the read and is filled in from the germline J gene. The germline V gene has CDR1 SGHTA and CDR2 FQGNSA. CDR3 size: 15 residues. V lost 5 bases and J 2 bases, leaving 14 bases between the germline ends.

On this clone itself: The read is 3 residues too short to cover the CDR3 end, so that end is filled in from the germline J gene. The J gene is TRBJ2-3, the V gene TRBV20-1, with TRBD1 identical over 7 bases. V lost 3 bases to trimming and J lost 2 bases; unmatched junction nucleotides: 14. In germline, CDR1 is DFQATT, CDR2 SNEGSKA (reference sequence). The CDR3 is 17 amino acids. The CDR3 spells CSASTPQGMIHTDTQYF. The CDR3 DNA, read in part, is TGCAGTGCTAGTACGCCACAGGGGATGATCCACACAGATACG.

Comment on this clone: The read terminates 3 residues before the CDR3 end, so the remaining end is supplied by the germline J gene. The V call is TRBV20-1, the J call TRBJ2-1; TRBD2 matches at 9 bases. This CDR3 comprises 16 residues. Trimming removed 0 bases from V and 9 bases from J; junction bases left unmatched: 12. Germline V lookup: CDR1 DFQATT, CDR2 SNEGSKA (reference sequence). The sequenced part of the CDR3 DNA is TGCAGTGCTAGAGATCTCTCTAGCGGGGCCGCGGGTGAG. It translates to CSARDLSSGAAGE. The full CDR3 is CSARDLSSGAAGEQFF.

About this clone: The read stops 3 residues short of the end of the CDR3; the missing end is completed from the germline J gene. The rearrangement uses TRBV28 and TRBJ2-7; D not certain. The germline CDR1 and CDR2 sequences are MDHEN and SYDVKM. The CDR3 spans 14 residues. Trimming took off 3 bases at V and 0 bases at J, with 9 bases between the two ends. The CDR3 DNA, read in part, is TGTGCCAGCAGTTTCCCCAGAAGCTCCTACGAG. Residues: CASSFPRSSYE. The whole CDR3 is CASSFPRSSYEQYF.

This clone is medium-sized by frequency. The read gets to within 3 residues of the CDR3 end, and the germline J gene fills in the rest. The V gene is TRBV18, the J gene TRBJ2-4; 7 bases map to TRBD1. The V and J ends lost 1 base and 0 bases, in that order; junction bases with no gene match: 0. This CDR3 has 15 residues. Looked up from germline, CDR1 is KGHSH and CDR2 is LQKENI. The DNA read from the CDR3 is TGTGCCAGCTCACCACAGGGGGCAGCCAAAAACATT. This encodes CASSPQGAAKNI. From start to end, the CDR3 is CASSPQGAAKNIQYF.

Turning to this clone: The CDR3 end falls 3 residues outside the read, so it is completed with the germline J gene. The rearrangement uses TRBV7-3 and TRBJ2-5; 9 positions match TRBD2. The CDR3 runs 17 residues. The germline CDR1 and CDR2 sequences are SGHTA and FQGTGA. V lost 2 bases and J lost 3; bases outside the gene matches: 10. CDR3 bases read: TGTGCCAGCAGCTTATCCACTAGCGGGCGGTTAAAAGAGACC. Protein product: CASSLSTSGRLKET. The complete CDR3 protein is CASSLSTSGRLKETQYF.

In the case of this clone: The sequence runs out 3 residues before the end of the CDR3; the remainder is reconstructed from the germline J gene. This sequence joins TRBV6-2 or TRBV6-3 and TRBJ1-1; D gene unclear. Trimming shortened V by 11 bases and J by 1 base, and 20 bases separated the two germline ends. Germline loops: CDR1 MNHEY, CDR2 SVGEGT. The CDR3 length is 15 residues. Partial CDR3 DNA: TGTGCCGCCAGCAGTGACCCAGGAGGGAACACTGAA. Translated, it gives CAASSDPGGNTE. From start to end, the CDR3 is CAASSDPGGNTEAFF.

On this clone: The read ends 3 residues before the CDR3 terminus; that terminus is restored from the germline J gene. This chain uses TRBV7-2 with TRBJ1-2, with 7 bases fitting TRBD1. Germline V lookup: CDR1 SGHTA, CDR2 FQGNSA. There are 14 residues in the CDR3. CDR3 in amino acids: CASSSQEGAGDYTF. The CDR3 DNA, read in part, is TGTGCCAGCAGCTCACAGGAGGGGGCGGGTGAC.

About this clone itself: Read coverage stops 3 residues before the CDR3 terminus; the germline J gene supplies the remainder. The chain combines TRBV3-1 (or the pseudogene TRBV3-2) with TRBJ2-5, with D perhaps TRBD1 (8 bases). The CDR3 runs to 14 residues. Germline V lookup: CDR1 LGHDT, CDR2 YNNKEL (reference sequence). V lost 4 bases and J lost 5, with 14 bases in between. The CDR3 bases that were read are TGTGCCAGCAGCCTACAGGGGGGGATTGAGACC. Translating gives CASSLQGGIET. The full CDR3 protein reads CASSLQGGIETQYF.

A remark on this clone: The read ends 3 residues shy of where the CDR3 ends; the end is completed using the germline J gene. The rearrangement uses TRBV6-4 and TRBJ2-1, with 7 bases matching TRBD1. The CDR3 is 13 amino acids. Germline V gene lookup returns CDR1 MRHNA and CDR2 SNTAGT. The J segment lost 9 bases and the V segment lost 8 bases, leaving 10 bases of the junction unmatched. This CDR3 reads CASGQTGLGEQFF. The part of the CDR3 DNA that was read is TGTGCCAGCGGCCAGACAGGGTTAGGTGAG.